These T cell receptor beta chains were read from a single sample in a study of T cells in Graves' hyperthyroidism and ophthalmopathy. TCRdb used MiXCR to reprocess the multiplex PCR reads, holding one entry per CDR3 protein. Here the sample spans approximately 510,000 distinct CDR3 sequences, 46% being singletons. Sequencing input: peripheral blood or thyroid tissue (not recorded which). These receptors were collected from an adult woman with Graves' disease, either hyperthyroidism or ophthalmopathy (not recorded which). Each CDR3 is given without its conserved first and last residue. Each record gives: CDR3 length, V gene, J gene, CDR3 protein.

CDR3 length: 14; V gene: TRBV4-1; J gene: TRBJ2-5; CDR3 protein: ASSQMGLAGGSDQY
CDR3 length: 11; V gene: TRBV11-2; J gene: TRBJ1-6; CDR3 protein: ASSTMGYSPLH
CDR3 length: 13; V gene: TRBV10-3; J gene: TRBJ2-5; CDR3 protein: AISSGTESNQPQY
CDR3 length: 11; V gene: TRBV6-5; J gene: TRBJ2-7; CDR3 protein: ATTGTGSYEQY
CDR3 length: 13; V gene: TRBV12-3/TRBV12-4; J gene: TRBJ1-2; CDR3 protein: ASSDALGSGYGYT
CDR3 length: 16; V gene: TRBV12-3/TRBV12-4; J gene: TRBJ2-6; CDR3 protein: ASSVQGRPSPGANVLT
CDR3 length: 13; V gene: TRBV28; J gene: TRBJ2-7; CDR3 protein: ASRELAGGLYEQY
CDR3 length: 14; V gene: TRBV12-3/TRBV12-4; J gene: TRBJ2-5; CDR3 protein: ASSSTSGRVQETQY
CDR3 length: 14; V gene: TRBV7-9; J gene: TRBJ1-2; CDR3 protein: ASSLSSGPVYGGYT
CDR3 length: 12; V gene: TRBV7-9; J gene: TRBJ1-2; CDR3 protein: ASSLGVLEYGYT
CDR3 length: 19; V gene: TRBV20-1; J gene: TRBJ1-2; CDR3 protein: SAREASRDTGDTSGDDGYT
CDR3 length: 16; V gene: TRBV19; J gene: TRBJ1-5; CDR3 protein: ASTTTRTGIYSNQPQH
CDR3 length: 15; V gene: TRBV6-6; J gene: TRBJ1-5; CDR3 protein: ASSYSSRRYSNQPQH
CDR3 length: 13; V gene: TRBV20-1; J gene: TRBJ1-6; CDR3 protein: SARPQVTGNSPLH
CDR3 length: 11; V gene: TRBV2; J gene: TRBJ1-1; CDR3 protein: ASSQETGGEAF
CDR3 length: 13; V gene: TRBV2; J gene: TRBJ1-6; CDR3 protein: ASRTSGTGPSPLH
CDR3 length: 12; V gene: TRBV19; J gene: TRBJ1-5; CDR3 protein: ASSGGQGNQPQH
CDR3 length: 13; V gene: TRBV24-1; J gene: TRBJ2-7; CDR3 protein: ATSDLAGGVYEQY
CDR3 length: 13; V gene: TRBV7-2; J gene: TRBJ1-2; CDR3 protein: ASSPGQGFSYGYT